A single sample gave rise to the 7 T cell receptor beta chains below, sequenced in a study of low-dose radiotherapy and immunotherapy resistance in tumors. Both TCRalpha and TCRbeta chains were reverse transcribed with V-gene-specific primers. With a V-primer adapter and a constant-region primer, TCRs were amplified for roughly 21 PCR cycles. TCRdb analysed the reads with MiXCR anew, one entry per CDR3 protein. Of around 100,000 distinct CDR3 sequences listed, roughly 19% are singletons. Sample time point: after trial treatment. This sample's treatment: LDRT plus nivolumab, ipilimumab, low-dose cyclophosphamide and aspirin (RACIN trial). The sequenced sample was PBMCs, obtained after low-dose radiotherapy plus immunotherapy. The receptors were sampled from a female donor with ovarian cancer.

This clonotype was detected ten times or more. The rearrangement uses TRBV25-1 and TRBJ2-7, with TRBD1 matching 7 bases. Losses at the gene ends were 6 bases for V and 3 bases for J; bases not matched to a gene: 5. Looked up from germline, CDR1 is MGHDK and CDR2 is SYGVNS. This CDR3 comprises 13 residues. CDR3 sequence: CASRVQGNYEQYF. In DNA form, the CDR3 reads TGTGCCAGCAGAGTACAGGGGAACTACGAGCAGTACTTC.

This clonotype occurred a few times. For the CDR3, the DNA is TGTGCCAGCAGTCGGACGGGGGAGACCCAGTACTTC. Amino acid sequence: CASSRTGETQYF. The chain employs TRBV6-5 and TRBJ2-5; a weak D match, TRBD2 (5 bases). The germline V and J ends were trimmed by 5 bases and 5 bases, with 9 bases remaining between them. The CDR3 contains 12 residues. The germline CDR1 and CDR2 sequences are MNHEY and SVGAGI.

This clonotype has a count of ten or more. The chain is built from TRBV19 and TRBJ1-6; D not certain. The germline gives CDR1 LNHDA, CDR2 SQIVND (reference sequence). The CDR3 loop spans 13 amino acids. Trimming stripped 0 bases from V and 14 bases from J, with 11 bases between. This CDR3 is CASSIDTIGSLHF. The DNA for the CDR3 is TGTGCCAGTAGTATAGATACGATCGGATCCCTCCACTTT.

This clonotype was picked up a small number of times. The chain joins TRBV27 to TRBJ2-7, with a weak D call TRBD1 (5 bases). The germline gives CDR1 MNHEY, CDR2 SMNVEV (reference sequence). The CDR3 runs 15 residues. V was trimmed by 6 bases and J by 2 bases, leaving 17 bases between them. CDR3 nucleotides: TGTGCCAGCAGCCCCACAGGCATTGACACCTACGAGCAGTACTTC. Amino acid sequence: CASSPTGIDTYEQYF.

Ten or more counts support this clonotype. The CDR3: CAGDLVYEQFF. The DNA for the CDR3 is TGTGCCGGGGACCTGGTTTATGAGCAGTTCTTC. The chain joins TRBV30 to TRBJ2-1; D is possibly TRBD1 or TRBD2 (5 bases each). The CDR3 consists of 11 residues. With 8 bases removed from V and 8 bases from J, the gap between germline ends came to 13 bases. Germline CDR1 GTSNPN, CDR2 SVGIG (reference sequence).

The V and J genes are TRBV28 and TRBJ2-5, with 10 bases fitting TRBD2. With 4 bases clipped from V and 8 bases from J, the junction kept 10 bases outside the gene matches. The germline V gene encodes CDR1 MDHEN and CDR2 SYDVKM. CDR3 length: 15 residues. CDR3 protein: CASSSPKLAGNTQYF. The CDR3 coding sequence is TGTGCCAGCAGTTCGCCAAAACTAGCGGGAAATACCCAGTACTTC. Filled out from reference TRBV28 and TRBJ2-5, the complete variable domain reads DVKVTQSSRYLVKRTGEKVFLECVQDMDHENMFWYRQDPGLGLRLIYFSYDVKMKEKGDIPEGYSVSREKKERFSLILESASTNQTSMYLCASSSPKLAGNTQYFGPGTRLLVL.

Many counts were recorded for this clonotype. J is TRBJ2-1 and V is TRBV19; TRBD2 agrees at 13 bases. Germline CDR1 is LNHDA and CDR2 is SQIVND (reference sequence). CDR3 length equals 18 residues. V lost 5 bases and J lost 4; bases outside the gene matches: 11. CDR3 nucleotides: TGTGCCAGTAGTCCGCAGAAACTAGCGGGAGGGTCTTACAATGAGCAGTTCTTC. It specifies CASSPQKLAGGSYNEQFF.